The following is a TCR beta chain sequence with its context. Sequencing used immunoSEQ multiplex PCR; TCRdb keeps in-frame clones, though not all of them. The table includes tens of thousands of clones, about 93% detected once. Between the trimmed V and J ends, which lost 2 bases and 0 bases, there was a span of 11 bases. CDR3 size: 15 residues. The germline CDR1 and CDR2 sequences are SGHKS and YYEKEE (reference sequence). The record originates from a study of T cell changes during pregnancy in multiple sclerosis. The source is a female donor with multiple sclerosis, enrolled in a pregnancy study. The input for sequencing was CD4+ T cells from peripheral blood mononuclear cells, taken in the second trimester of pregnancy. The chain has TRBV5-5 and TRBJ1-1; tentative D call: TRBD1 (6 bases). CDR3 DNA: TGTGCCAGCAGCTTCGGGACACCTTTGAACACTGAAGCTTTCTTT. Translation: CASSFGTPLNTEAFF.